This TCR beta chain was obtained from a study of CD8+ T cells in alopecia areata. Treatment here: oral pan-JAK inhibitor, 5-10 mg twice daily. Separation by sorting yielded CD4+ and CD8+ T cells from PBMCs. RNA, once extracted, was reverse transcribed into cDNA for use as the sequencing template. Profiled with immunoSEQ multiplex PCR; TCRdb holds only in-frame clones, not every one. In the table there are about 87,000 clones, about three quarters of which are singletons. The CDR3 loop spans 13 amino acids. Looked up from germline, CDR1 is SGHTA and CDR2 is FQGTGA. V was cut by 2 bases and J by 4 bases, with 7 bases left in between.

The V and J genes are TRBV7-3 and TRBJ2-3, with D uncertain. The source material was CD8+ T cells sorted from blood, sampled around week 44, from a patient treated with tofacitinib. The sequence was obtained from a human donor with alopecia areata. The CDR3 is CASSLFPSDTQYF. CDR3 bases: TGTGCCAGCAGCTTATTCCCCTCAGATACGCAGTATTTT.